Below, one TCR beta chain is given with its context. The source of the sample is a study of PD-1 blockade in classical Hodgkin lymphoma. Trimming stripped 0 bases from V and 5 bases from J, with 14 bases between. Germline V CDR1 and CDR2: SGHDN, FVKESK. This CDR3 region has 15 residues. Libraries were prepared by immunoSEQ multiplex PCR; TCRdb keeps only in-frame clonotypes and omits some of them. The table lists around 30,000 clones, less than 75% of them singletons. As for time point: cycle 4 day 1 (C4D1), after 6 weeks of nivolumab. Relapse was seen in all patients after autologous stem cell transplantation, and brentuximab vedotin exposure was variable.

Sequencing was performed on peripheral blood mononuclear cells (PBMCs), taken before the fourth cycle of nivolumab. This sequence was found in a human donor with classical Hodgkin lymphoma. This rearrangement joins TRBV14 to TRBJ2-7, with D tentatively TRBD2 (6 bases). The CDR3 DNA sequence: TGTGCCAGCAGCCAAGATCGTGGGGGGTTTGACGAGCAGTACTTC. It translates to CASSQDRGGFDEQYF.